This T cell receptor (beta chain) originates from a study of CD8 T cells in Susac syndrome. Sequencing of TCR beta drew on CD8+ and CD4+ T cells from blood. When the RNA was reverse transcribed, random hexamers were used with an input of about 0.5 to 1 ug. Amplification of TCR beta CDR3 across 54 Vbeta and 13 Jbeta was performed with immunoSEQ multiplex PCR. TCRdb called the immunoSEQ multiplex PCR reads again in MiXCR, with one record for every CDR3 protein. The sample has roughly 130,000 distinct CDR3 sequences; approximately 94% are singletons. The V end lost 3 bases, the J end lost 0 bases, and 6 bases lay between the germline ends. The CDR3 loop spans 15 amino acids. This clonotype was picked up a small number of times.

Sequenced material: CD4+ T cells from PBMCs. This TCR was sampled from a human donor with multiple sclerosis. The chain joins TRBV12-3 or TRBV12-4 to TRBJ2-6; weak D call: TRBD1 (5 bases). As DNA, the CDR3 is TGTGCCAGCAGTTTGACAGTCTCTGGGGCCAACGTCCTGACTTTC. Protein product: CASSLTVSGANVLTF.